This T cell receptor (beta chain) was sequenced in a study of cytomegalovirus exposure and HLA in healthy donors. Study-level information: From HLA-typed donors, an early data release held about 85 million unique TCRs. Study results and limitations: From TCR beta sequences, most subjects' HLA-A and HLA-B alleles were reportedly predicted accurately. Later, TCR association rates were found to vary by HLA locus, highest for DRB1 and lowest for HLA-C.

A word on this clone: Antigen: not known.

PCR amplification relied on 60 Vbeta primers (plus 13 Jbeta primers). Authors' processing steps: The authors later counted around 80 million unique TCR beta chains, about 11 million of them shared. Here immunoSEQ multiplex PCR was the method, and the copy in TCRdb shows in-frame clones only, minus some. The V and J calls and clone size are taken from that table; D and trimming were inferred from the DNA. The data show fewer than 150,000 clones, around 77% seen once. This CDR3 has 13 residues. The V end lost 1 base, the J end lost 6 bases, and 9 bases lay between the germline ends. Germline V lookup: CDR1 SGHAT, CDR2 FQNNGV.

The origin of this receptor is a woman aged 45 to 65 in good health and CMV-seronegative. The rearrangement joins TRBV11-2 to TRBJ1-1; D is possibly TRBD1 (6 bases). Sequencing used PBMCs. This chain's CDR3 is CASSLGRGSEAFF. The CDR3 DNA reads as TGTGCCAGCAGCTTAGGCAGGGGCTCTGAAGCTTTCTTT.